A selection of T cell receptor beta chains follows, all from one sample in a study of blood T cell repertoires in COVID-19. Profiling relied on immunoSEQ multiplex PCR, and the TCRdb table lists in-frame clones only, not all of them. The sample holds 120,000 to 150,000 clones, just over 85% seen once. Sequencing was performed on peripheral blood. These receptors all stem from a woman aged 55-75 years with acute or convalescent COVID-19. Both conserved end residues are part of each CDR3. The order of the fields is D gene, clone size, J gene, V gene, CDR3 DNA, CDR3 protein. A D gene is named only where the DNA matches it firmly. Not all rows give a size; the values are once, few, many and, for expanded clones, a class.

>TRBD1|few|TRBJ1-2|TRBV6-5
TGTGCCAGCAGCCGGACAGGACTCTATGGCTACACCTTC
CASSRTGLYGYTF
>TRBD1|NA|TRBJ1-2|TRBV3-1/TRBV3-2
TGTGCCAGCAGCCAAGTAGACAGGGGATTCTATGGCTACACCTTC
CASSQVDRGFYGYTF
>TRBD1|NA|TRBJ2-7|TRBV30
TGTGCCTGGAGTGGAAACAGGGGAACCTCCTACGAGCAGTACTTC
CAWSGNRGTSYEQYF
>NA|NA|TRBJ1-1|TRBV21-1
TGTGCCAGCAGCAATCGAGACAGGGACCACACTGAAGCTTTCTTT
CASSNRDRDHTEAFF
>TRBD1|NA|TRBJ1-1|TRBV4-1
TGCGCCAGCAGCCGCTTACTCCAGAGGGGGCAGCTTGACACTGAAGCTTTCTTT
CASSRLLQRGQLDTEAFF
>NA|NA|TRBJ1-1|TRBV5-6
TGTGCCAGCAGCCTGGGGTGGGGGCAAACTGAAGCTTTCTTT
CASSLGWGQTEAFF
>TRBD1|NA|TRBJ2-2|TRBV18
TGTGCCAGCTCACCACCTCAGGGGGCGAACACCGGGGAGCTGTTTTTT
CASSPPQGANTGELFF
>NA|NA|TRBJ1-1|TRBV12-3/TRBV12-4
TGTGCCAGCAGTCTGGAGAGCACTGAAGCTTTCTTT
CASSLESTEAFF
>TRBD2|few|TRBJ2-1|TRBV3-1/TRBV3-2
TGTGCCAGCAGCCAGAGGACTAGCGGGGGGCTTAGGGGTGAGCAGTTCTTC
CASSQRTSGGLRGEQFF
>NA|few|TRBJ1-2|TRBV11-3
TGTGCCAGCAGCTTAGAGGAGGTACAGAACCTTTTTTACTATGGCTACACCTTC
CASSLEEVQNLFYYGYTF
>TRBD2|NA|TRBJ2-3|TRBV27
TGTGCCAGCAGTGACTACGGCGGGGGGCTCACAGATACGCAGTATTTT
CASSDYGGGLTDTQYF
>NA|NA|TRBJ1-3|TRBV7-9
TGTGCCAGCAGCTTAGGCGGCAGCTCTGGAAACACCATATATTTT
CASSLGGSSGNTIYF
>NA|NA|TRBJ1-4|TRBV7-9
TGTGCCAGCAGCCCTATCCACAGGGAAGAAGTGTTTTTT
CASSPIHREEVFF
>NA|NA|TRBJ2-7|TRBV11-1
TGTGCCAGCAGCTACGGGACAAGAGACTACGAGCAGTACTTC
CASSYGTRDYEQYF
>TRBD1|NA|TRBJ2-5|TRBV6-5
TGTGCCAGCAGCCCCGGACAGGGTGATTGGGAGACCCAGTACTTC
CASSPGQGDWETQYF
>TRBD1|few|TRBJ1-1|TRBV4-1
TGCGCCAGCAGCCAAGGAATAAGGGGGCGGAGGAACACTGAAGCTTTCTTT
CASSQGIRGRRNTEAFF
>NA|once|TRBJ1-6|TRBV6-6
TGTGCCAGCAGTGTGCCCGGTGGTTATAATTCACCCCTCCACTTT
CASSVPGGYNSPLHF
>TRBD1|NA|TRBJ2-2|TRBV6-1
TGTGCCAGCAGTGAATACAGGGGAAACACCGGGGAGCTGTTTTTT
CASSEYRGNTGELFF
>NA|NA|TRBJ1-5|TRBV28
TGTGCCAGCAGTTTTGCTAAGGGGCCGGGCCCGTATAGCAATCAGCCCCAGCATTTT
CASSFAKGPGPYSNQPQHF
>NA|NA|TRBJ2-1|TRBV5-5
TGTGCCAGCAGCAAACAAATCGGAACGGGAGCGTACAATGAGCAGTTCTTC
CASSKQIGTGAYNEQFF
>TRBD2|NA|TRBJ2-1|TRBV7-9
TGTGCCAGCAGCCACGGGTCCAGGCCCGGGACTAGCGGATACAATGAGCAGTTCTTC
CASSHGSRPGTSGYNEQFF
>TRBD2|NA|TRBJ2-1|TRBV5-4
TGTGCCAACACCGTGGGGGGGAGAGCCTACAATGAGCAGTTCTTC
CANTVGGRAYNEQFF
>TRBD1|NA|TRBJ1-5|TRBV6-5
TGTGCCAGCAGCTCGGACAGGGTCCTGCAGCCCCAGCATTTT
CASSSDRVLQPQHF
>NA|NA|TRBJ2-1|TRBV28
TGTGCCAGCAGTAGACAACAGCCTCTTGAGCAGTTCTTC
CASSRQQPLEQFF
>NA|NA|TRBJ1-6|TRBV7-8
TGTGCCAGCAGCTTGCAGGGTGGGCAAAACTCACCCCTCCACTTT
CASSLQGGQNSPLHF
>TRBD1|NA|TRBJ1-1|TRBV19
TGTGCCAGCCTCCACCGGGACAGGAACACTGAAGCTTTCTTT
CASLHRDRNTEAFF
>TRBD2|once|TRBJ2-3|TRBV5-1
TGCGCCAGCAGCTCAACTAGCGGGGCTAGCACAGATACGCAGTATTTT
CASSSTSGASTDTQYF